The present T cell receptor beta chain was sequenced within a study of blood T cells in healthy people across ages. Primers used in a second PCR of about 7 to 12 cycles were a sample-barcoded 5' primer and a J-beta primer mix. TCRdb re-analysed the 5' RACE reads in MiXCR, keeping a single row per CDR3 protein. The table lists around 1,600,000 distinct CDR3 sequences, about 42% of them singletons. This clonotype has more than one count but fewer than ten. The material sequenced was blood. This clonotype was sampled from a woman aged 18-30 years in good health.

The CDR3, as DNA: TGTGCCAGCAGCCCCACTGGGACGGAGGAGGACCAGTACTTC. Protein sequence: CASSPTGTEEDQYF. The chain joins TRBV6-1 to TRBJ2-5; D is possibly TRBD1 or TRBD2 (5 bases each). V lost 6 bases and J lost 10, with 21 bases in between. Looked up from germline, CDR1 is MNHNS and CDR2 is SASEGT. There are 14 residues in the CDR3.